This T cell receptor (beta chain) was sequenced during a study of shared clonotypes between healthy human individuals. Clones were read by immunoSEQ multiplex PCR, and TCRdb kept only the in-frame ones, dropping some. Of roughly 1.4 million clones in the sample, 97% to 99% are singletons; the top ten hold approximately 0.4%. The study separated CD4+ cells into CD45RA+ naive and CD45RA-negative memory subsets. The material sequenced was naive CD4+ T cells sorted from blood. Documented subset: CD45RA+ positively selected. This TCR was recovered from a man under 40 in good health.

CDR3 sequence reads: CASSPGQGVEYTF. The CDR3 bases are TGTGCCAGCAGCCCGGGACAGGGGGTGGAGTACACCTTC. V is TRBV2 and J is TRBJ1-2; 11 bases are shared with TRBD1. With 6 bases clipped from V and 11 bases from J, the junction kept 8 bases outside the gene matches. The CDR3 is 13 amino acids. Germline assignment: CDR1 SNHLY and CDR2 FYNNEI.